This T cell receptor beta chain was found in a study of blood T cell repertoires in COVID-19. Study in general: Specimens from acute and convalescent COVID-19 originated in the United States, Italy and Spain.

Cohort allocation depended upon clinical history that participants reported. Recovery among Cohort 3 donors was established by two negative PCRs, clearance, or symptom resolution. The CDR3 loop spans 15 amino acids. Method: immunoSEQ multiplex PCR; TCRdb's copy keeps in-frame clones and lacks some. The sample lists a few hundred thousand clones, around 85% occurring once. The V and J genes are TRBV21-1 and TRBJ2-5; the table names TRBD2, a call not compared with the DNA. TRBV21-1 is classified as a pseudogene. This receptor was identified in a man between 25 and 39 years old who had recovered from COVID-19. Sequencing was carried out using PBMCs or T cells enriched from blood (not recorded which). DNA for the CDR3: TGTGCCAGCAGCAAAGGGAGCAGCGGGAGGAAGACCCAGTACTTC. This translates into CASSKGSSGRKTQYF.